Below, one T cell receptor beta chain is given with its context. Its matching antigen is unknown. The length of the CDR3 is 15 residues. Trimming pared 4 bases from V and 2 bases from J, leaving 14 bases between. CDR1 LNHNV and CDR2 YYDKDF come from the germline V gene (reference sequence). These data are taken from a study of T cell responses to AZD1222 COVID-19 vaccine. Notes on the study in general: The donor cohort was predominantly white British with a female majority, and clonal diversity may have been underestimated. Recipients of AZD1222 seropositive at baseline numbered only 6 or 7.

The data were produced by immunoSEQ multiplex PCR, yet TCRdb's version contains in-frame clones alone and is incomplete. Altogether around 130,000 clones are present, roughly 86% being singletons, with the ten largest covering 9% to 15%. The chain is built from TRBV15 and TRBJ1-1, with a weak D call TRBD1 (5 bases). The sequence derives from an adult in good health. This material consisted of peripheral blood, taken on day 0 of AZD1222 vaccination. Here the CDR3 DNA reads TGTGCCACCAGCACCTCGGGACGGCTAAACACTGAAGCTTTCTTT. Amino acids: CATSTSGRLNTEAFF.